The next 23 T cell receptor beta chains were all read from a single sample in a study of control samples from healthy donors and cancer patients. Generated by immunoSEQ multiplex PCR, the TCRdb table keeps only in-frame clones and is missing some. The table records some 20,000 clones, approximately 90% of them present only once. Sequencing was performed on PBMCs. The receptors here all came from a woman in her sixties with head and neck cancer.

This rearrangement joins TRBV18 to TRBJ2-7, with D perhaps matching TRBD1 (5 bases). Germline lookup yields CDR1 KGHSH and CDR2 LQKENI. V lost 4 bases, J lost 3 bases, and 7 bases lay in between. CDR3 length: 12 amino acids. CDR3 in amino acids: CASSLQGYEQYF. CDR3 DNA: TGTGCCAGCTCACTTCAGGGCTACGAGCAGTACTTC.

The chain recombines TRBV19 with TRBJ2-1, with D possibly TRBD2 on 6 matching bases. The V end lost 3 bases, the J end lost 5 bases, and 11 bases lay between the germline ends. CDR1 and CDR2 (germline): LNHDA, SQIVND (reference sequence). The CDR3 extends over 14 amino acids. This chain's CDR3 is CASSISGTNNEQFF. DNA for the CDR3: TGTGCCAGTAGTATTAGCGGAACCAACAATGAGCAGTTCTTC.

This chain joins TRBV30 and TRBJ1-4; D remains unclear. V lost 7 bases, J lost 8 bases, and 17 bases lay in between. Looked up from germline, CDR1 is GTSNPN and CDR2 is SVGIG (reference sequence). This CDR3 is built from 13 residues. CDR3 sequence (DNA): TGTGCCTTGAGCCAGGCCGGGGTAGAAAAACTGTTTTTT. Residues: CALSQAGVEKLFF.

V is TRBV2 and J is TRBJ1-5, with 7 bases that match TRBD1. V lost 6 bases to trimming and J lost 4 bases; unmatched junction nucleotides: 6. Looked up from germline, CDR1 is SNHLY and CDR2 is FYNNEI. This CDR3 has 14 amino acids. CDR3: CASSKGQTNQPQHF. CDR3 coding DNA: TGTGCCAGCAGCAAGGGACAGACTAATCAGCCCCAGCATTTT.

V usage is TRBV5-1 and J usage is TRBJ1-5; D call uncertain. Between the trimmed V and J ends, which lost 2 bases and 0 bases, there was a span of 3 bases. CDR3 length: 13 residues. Germline V gene lookup returns CDR1 SGHRS and CDR2 YFSETQ. The CDR3 region is CASSFDSNQPQHF. In DNA form, the CDR3 reads TGCGCCAGCAGCTTCGATAGCAATCAGCCCCAGCATTTT.

The genes are TRBV29-1 and TRBJ1-1; D is possibly TRBD1 (6 bases). Trimming removed 7 bases at V and 4 bases at J, with 13 bases between. The CDR3 covers 12 residues. Looked up from germline, CDR1 is SQVTM and CDR2 is ANQGSEA. CDR3 region: CSARQVVTEAFF. CDR3 nucleotides: TGCAGCGCCCGACAGGTGGTCACTGAAGCTTTCTTT.

This clone was observed once. The chain is built from TRBV10-3 and TRBJ2-1; D remains ambiguous. With 0 bases removed from V and 9 bases from J, the gap between germline ends came to 12 bases. The germline gives CDR1 ENHRY, CDR2 SYGVKD. The CDR3 consists of 14 residues. CDR3 region: CAISESSRSTEQFF. For the CDR3, the DNA is TGTGCCATCAGTGAGTCGAGTAGGTCCACTGAGCAGTTCTTC.

The chain employs TRBV5-1 and TRBJ1-2, with 8 bases matching TRBD1. Per the germline V gene, CDR1 is SGHRS and CDR2 is YFSETQ. Trimming removed 0 bases from V and 5 bases from J; junction bases left unmatched: 6. CDR3 length equals 15 residues. CDR3 loop: CASSLASGQGYGYTF. CDR3 DNA sequence: TGCGCCAGCAGCTTGGCCTCAGGACAGGGATATGGCTACACCTTC.

The chain uses TRBV7-9 and TRBJ2-7, with D possibly TRBD2 on 6 matching bases. CDR3 length equals 13 residues. Germline CDR1 is SEHNR and CDR2 is FQNEAQ (reference sequence). Trimming shortened V by 0 bases and J by 3 bases, and 6 bases separated the two germline ends. The CDR3 region has the DNA TGTGCCAGCAGCTTAGCGGGGGGCTACGAGCAGTACTTC. This sequence encodes CASSLAGGYEQYF.

This chain joins TRBV6-4 and TRBJ1-1; D remains unclear. The CDR3 spans 13 residues. The germline V gene has CDR1 MRHNA and CDR2 SNTAGT. The V end was cut by 7 bases, the J end by 0 bases, with 9 bases between. CDR3 bases: TGTGCCAGCAAAAGGTTCATGAACACTGAAGCTTTCTTT. Its translation is CASKRFMNTEAFF.

The V gene is TRBV20-1, the J gene TRBJ2-1; tentatively, D is TRBD1 (6 bases). V was trimmed by 3 bases and J by 3 bases, leaving 15 bases between them. Germline V lookup: CDR1 DFQATT, CDR2 SNEGSKA (reference sequence). This CDR3 is 15 amino acids long. Written as DNA, the CDR3 is TGCAGTGCTAGTGGACGAACAGGGAACTACAATGAGCAGTTCTTC. Encoded protein: CSASGRTGNYNEQFF.

This sequence joins TRBV9 and TRBJ2-2; D may be TRBD1 (5 bases). This CDR3 is 13 amino acids long. Trimming stripped 1 base from V and 7 bases from J, with 8 bases between. Germline V gene data show CDR1 as SGDLS and CDR2 as YYNGEE. CDR3 bases: TGTGCCAGCAGCGTACAGGGCGACGGGGAGCTGTTTTTT. This codes for CASSVQGDGELFF.

The chain uses TRBV5-1 and TRBJ2-7, with D perhaps matching TRBD1 or TRBD2 (5 bases each). Germline loops: CDR1 SGHRS, CDR2 YFSETQ. The CDR3 extends over 16 amino acids. V was cut by 0 bases and J by 2 bases, with 15 bases left in between. The CDR3 loop is CASSLGGARRTYEQYF. In DNA, the CDR3 is TGCGCCAGCAGCTTGGGAGGGGCCCGCAGGACCTACGAGCAGTACTTC.

The gene calls are TRBV14 and TRBJ1-4; D unclear. V lost 2 bases and J lost 4, with 14 bases in between. This CDR3 is 16 amino acids long. Germline assignment: CDR1 SGHDN and CDR2 FVKESK. The CDR3 bases are TGTGCCAGCAGCCAACAAACAACGGGTTTTAATGAAAAACTGTTTTTT. Protein: CASSQQTTGFNEKLFF.

This clone has only one observation. The CDR3 protein is CASSWKGPRNIQYF. CDR3 coding DNA: TGTGCCAGCAGTTGGAAGGGGCCTAGAAACATTCAGTACTTC. This sequence joins TRBV28 and TRBJ2-4, with D perhaps TRBD1 (5 bases). V lost 4 bases and J 6 bases, leaving 13 bases between the germline ends. The CDR3 is 14 residues long. Germline lookup yields CDR1 MDHEN and CDR2 SYDVKM.

The genes are TRBV27 and TRBJ1-5, with D possibly being TRBD1 (5 bases). The CDR3 loop spans 13 amino acids. V gave up 2 bases and J gave up 6 bases, with 8 bases separating them. Germline V gene lookup returns CDR1 MNHEY and CDR2 SMNVEV (reference sequence). The CDR3 is CASSLGGGQPQHF. In DNA, the CDR3 is TGTGCCAGCAGTTTAGGGGGGGGTCAGCCCCAGCATTTT.

This chain links TRBV6-5 with TRBJ1-1; TRBD1 aligns across 7 bases. After removal of 0 bases from V and 3 bases from J, the junction contained 4 bases not matched to a gene. The CDR3 contains 15 residues. The germline gives CDR1 MNHEY, CDR2 SVGAGI. The CDR3 sequence is CASSYSTGSDTEAFF. As DNA, the CDR3 is TGTGCCAGCAGTTACTCGACAGGGTCGGACACTGAAGCTTTCTTT.

This clone was observed a handful of times. CDR3 loop: CASSLQGTEAFF. In nucleotides, the CDR3 is TGTGCCAGCAGCCTCCAAGGGACTGAAGCTTTCTTT. The chain recombines TRBV13 with TRBJ1-1; D remains ambiguous. CDR3 length equals 12 residues. Trimming pared 5 bases from V and 5 bases from J, leaving 9 bases between. CDR1 and CDR2 from the germline V gene are PRHDT and FYEKMQ (reference sequence).

The chain joins TRBV30 to TRBJ2-7; 12 nucleotides match TRBD1. Germline-derived CDR1 and CDR2 are GTSNPN and SVGIG (reference sequence). The CDR3 runs 17 residues. Losses at the gene ends were 3 bases for V and 4 bases for J; bases not matched to a gene: 13. The CDR3 sequence is CAWSYRGTGGARYEQYF. Here the CDR3 DNA reads TGTGCCTGGAGCTACCGGGGGACAGGGGGCGCGAGATACGAGCAGTACTTC.

The sample holds one count of this clone. The chain is built from TRBV27 and TRBJ2-7; TRBD1 aligns across 8 bases. The CDR3 spans 15 residues. The junction had 3 bases not matched to a gene; V was cut back by 0 bases and J by 2 bases. Per the germline V gene, CDR1 is MNHEY and CDR2 is SMNVEV (reference sequence). CDR3 bases: TGTGCCAGCAGTTTATCGACAGGGGCCGCCTACGAGCAGTACTTC. Its protein product is CASSLSTGAAYEQYF.

The chain is built from TRBV18 and TRBJ2-7; either TRBD1 or TRBD2 may fit D (5 bases each). The CDR3 contains 13 residues. Per germline, CDR1 KGHSH and CDR2 LQKENI. Deletions cut 5 bases from V and 4 bases from J, with 12 bases between. DNA of the CDR3: TGTGCCAGCTCAACTTGGGACGTTTACGAGCAGTACTTC. Protein: CASSTWDVYEQYF.

The rearrangement uses TRBV5-4 and TRBJ2-2, with 13 bases that match TRBD2. The CDR3 totals 18 residues. Germline V CDR1 and CDR2: SGHNT, YYREEE (reference sequence). With V trimmed by 4 bases and J by 4 bases, 10 bases remained unmatched. The CDR3 nucleotides are TGTGCCAGCAGCCCTGGACTAGCGGGAGTACGGGGCACCGGGGAGCTGTTTTTT. It translates to CASSPGLAGVRGTGELFF.

The gene calls are TRBV5-6 and TRBJ1-1; D not certain. The V gene's germline CDR1 is SGHDT and CDR2 YYEEEE. The V gene lost 2 bases and the J gene lost 5 bases, with 4 bases spanning the gap. The CDR3 sequence is 11 residues long. CDR3 DNA sequence: TGTGCCAGCAGCTTACGGACTGAAGCTTTCTTT. Protein sequence: CASSLRTEAFF.